The rows below give T cell receptor beta chains drawn from one sample of a study of beta chain features in type 1 diabetes. Profiling relied on immunoSEQ multiplex PCR, and the TCRdb table lists in-frame clones only, not all of them. Of more than 350,000 clones in the sample, roughly 11% were seen once. The sequenced material came from naive CD4+ T cells from blood. These receptors were collected from a woman between 18 and 29 years old in good health. Both conserved end residues are trimmed from each CDR3. Fields, in order: V gene, J gene, CDR3 protein.

TRBV7-2,TRBJ1-2,ASSRTGGNYGYT
TRBV9,TRBJ2-3,ASSVMQTTDTQY
TRBV27,TRBJ2-3,ASSLRASVDTQY
TRBV14,TRBJ2-7,ASSQVIKQY
TRBV9,TRBJ2-3,ASNLQGAKVDTQY
TRBV30,TRBJ2-7,AFKYSGTLYEQY
TRBV27,TRBJ2-2,ASSLITGELF
TRBV11-2,TRBJ1-5,ASSLAGQADVRH
TRBV7-2,TRBJ2-3,ASSPNADTQY
TRBV5-6,TRBJ2-1,ASSITRVYNEQF
TRBV29-1,TRBJ1-5,SVGSENQPQH
TRBV29-1,TRBJ2-1,SVNRDRGYNEQF
TRBV6-6,TRBJ2-2,ASTAPNAGELF
TRBV25-1,TRBJ1-4,ASSESGGRREKLF
TRBV7-2,TRBJ2-7,ASSRPGVGYEQY
TRBV29-1,TRBJ2-5,SVVGGGLWQTQY
TRBV28,TRBJ2-1,ASQTGGGNEQF
TRBV7-9,TRBJ2-1,ASSLEGQYNEQF
TRBV27,TRBJ2-1,ASTILAGGMNEQF
TRBV2,TRBJ2-5,ASSVSAGEYETQY
TRBV7-2,TRBJ2-5,ASSLGSGKETQY
TRBV9,TRBJ2-4,ASSVGTSGGRNIQY
TRBV18,TRBJ1-1,ASSPSTVNTEAF
TRBV9,TRBJ1-6,ASSPSLRAPLH
TRBV4-1,TRBJ2-2,ASSHLGLNTGELF
TRBV5-4,TRBJ2-3,ASSQRATDTQY
TRBV2,TRBJ2-1,ASSVGNNEQF
TRBV28,TRBJ2-5,ASSPGRRLYQETQY
TRBV4-2,TRBJ2-4,ASSQGVELAKNIQY
TRBV5-5,TRBJ2-3,ASSLQGIGDTQY
TRBV14,TRBJ1-2,ASSQEFGWAYGYT
TRBV18,TRBJ2-7,ASSSGQGAGEQY
TRBV28,TRBJ2-1,ASSLIDRRYNEQF
TRBV20-1,TRBJ1-1,SADTSLEAF
TRBV7-6,TRBJ2-7,ASSLKYEQY
TRBV7-8,TRBJ2-7,ASSLAPRGSYEQY
TRBV29-1,TRBJ2-4,SVEGTGEKNIQY
TRBV14,TRBJ2-3,ASSNGVGSATDTQY
TRBV5-6,TRBJ1-1,ASSLGRTTEAF
TRBV29-1,TRBJ2-2,SVGFRTSGRVTTGELF
TRBV2,TRBJ2-5,ASTPRETQY
TRBV30,TRBJ1-1,ASDRENTEAF
TRBV30,TRBJ1-3,AWSTLDTIY
TRBV4-3,TRBJ2-5,ASSQDWTGETQY
TRBV7-2,TRBJ1-1,ASSTRTGTEAF
TRBV7-2,TRBJ2-1,ASSLKAGIYNEQF
TRBV7-2,TRBJ2-3,ASSSGWASTDTQY
TRBV4-3,TRBJ2-6,ASSRRLGWTGTGANVLT